The clone carrying this T cell receptor beta chain appeared a few times. The antigen is unknown. These data originate in a study of T cells in Graves' hyperthyroidism and ophthalmopathy. Overall study findings and caveats: Blood also showed most of the thyroid clonotypes that were expanded above 0.001.

Over 18 months, lack of ophthalmopathy progression marked Graves' hyperthyroidism as stable. Hyperthyroidism was newly diagnosed in patients aged 18 to 65 (duration under 2 months). V shed 4 bases, J shed 2 bases, and the junction held 7 bases outside the gene matches. Germline CDR1 reads LGHDT; CDR2 reads YNNKEL (reference sequence). The CDR3 contains 16 residues. Regions amplified from RNA transcripts were the TCR beta CDR3 regions. The HTBI set primed first-round TCR CDR3 RT-PCR. TCRdb re-called the multiplex PCR reads with MiXCR, one entry per CDR3 protein. The repertoire consists of under 700,000 distinct CDR3 sequences, with around 17% occurring once and the leading ten covering roughly 18%.

The source of this sequence is a young woman with Graves' hyperthyroidism. The chain couples TRBV3-1 to TRBJ1-5, with TRBD1 matching 8 bases. Material for sequencing was blood. The chain's CDR3 is CASSPDRGVGNQPQHF. CDR3 sequence (DNA): TGTGCCAGCAGCCCTGACAGGGGAGTGGGCAATCAGCCCCAGCATTTT.